The rows below give T cell receptor beta chains drawn from one sample of a study of glioma-infiltrating T cells after dendritic cell vaccination. This table comes from immunoSEQ multiplex PCR, and its TCRdb copy is limited to in-frame clones, with some not included. Among tens of thousands of clones listed, more than 75% were seen once. Sequencing used blood, obtained before dendritic cell vaccination. The receptors stem from a human donor with glioblastoma. Both conserved end residues are part of each CDR3. D genes are given only for firm matches. Size is stated for part of the rows, as once, few or many counts, or as a class when the clone is expanded.

v_gene	d_gene	j_gene	len	abundance	CDR3aa	CDR3nt
TRBV7-9	TRBD1	TRBJ1-5	14	NA	CASSLGTGNQPQHF	TGTGCCAGCAGCTTAGGGACAGGTAATCAGCCCCAGCATTTT
TRBV10-3	NA	TRBJ2-2	16	NA	CATLRGGSQNTGELFF	TGTGCCACCCTACGAGGGGGATCCCAGAACACCGGGGAGCTGTTTTTT
TRBV27	TRBD1	TRBJ1-1	14	few	CASSLRGPRLEAFF	TGTGCCAGCAGTCTCAGGGGGCCGCGGCTTGAAGCTTTCTTT
TRBV9	NA	TRBJ2-7	16	NA	CASSVASGGPNYEQYF	TGTGCCAGCAGCGTAGCGAGTGGCGGCCCTAACTACGAGCAGTACTTC
TRBV28	TRBD2	TRBJ2-3	15	NA	CASSLSGSFTDTQYF	TGTGCCAGCAGTCTTAGCGGGAGTTTCACAGATACGCAGTATTTT
TRBV2	TRBD2	TRBJ2-3	12	NA	CARTSGADTQYF	TGTGCCAGAACTAGCGGCGCAGATACGCAGTATTTT
TRBV19	NA	TRBJ1-2	13	NA	CASSSTGSWGYTF	TGTGCCAGTAGTAGCACAGGGTCCTGGGGCTACACCTTC
TRBV6-6	NA	TRBJ2-2	16	NA	CASSYSSNANTGELFF	TGTGCCAGCAGTTACTCGAGTAACGCGAACACCGGGGAGCTGTTTTTT
TRBV2	TRBD1	TRBJ1-2	14	NA	CASTKGQGIYGYTF	TGTGCCAGCACCAAGGGACAGGGCATTTATGGCTACACCTTC
TRBV7-2	TRBD2	TRBJ2-1	18	NA	CASSLAPPLSGGFNEQFF	TGTGCCAGCAGCTTAGCCCCCCCCCTCAGCGGGGGGTTCAATGAGCAGTTCTTC
TRBV4-2	TRBD2	TRBJ2-7	19	NA	CASSHSLAGGGVSSYEQYF	TGTGCCAGCAGCCATTCACTAGCGGGAGGTGGGGTTAGCTCCTACGAGCAGTACTTC
TRBV7-9	NA	TRBJ1-1	15	NA	CASSSESGTNTEAFF	TGTGCCAGCAGCTCAGAATCCGGGACAAACACTGAAGCTTTCTTT
TRBV9	TRBD1	TRBJ2-5	14	NA	CASSPGTAKETQYF	TGTGCCAGCAGCCCCGGGACAGCTAAAGAGACCCAGTACTTC
TRBV5-4	NA	TRBJ2-6	18	NA	CASSLYPPPGRENNVLTF	TGTGCCAGCAGCTTGTACCCGCCCCCGGGCAGGGAAAACAACGTCCTGACTTTC
TRBV9	TRBD2	TRBJ2-2	17	NA	CASSAHRSGERAGELFF	TGTGCCAGCAGCGCCCACCGAAGCGGGGAAAGGGCCGGGGAGCTGTTTTTT
TRBV9	NA	TRBJ1-3	16	NA	CASSVDEGSGLGTIYF	TGTGCCAGCAGCGTAGACGAAGGGAGTGGGCTAGGGACCATATATTTT
TRBV5-1	NA	TRBJ2-2	13	NA	CASSLGPDGELFF	TGCGCCAGCAGCTTGGGGCCCGACGGGGAGCTGTTTTTT
TRBV7-9	NA	TRBJ1-5	13	NA	CASSLAGGGPQHF	TGTGCCAGCAGCTTAGCGGGCGGGGGACCCCAGCATTTT
TRBV6-5	TRBD1	TRBJ2-7	13	NA	CASRGQGAHEQYF	TGTGCCAGCAGGGGACAGGGAGCCCACGAGCAGTACTTC
TRBV5-6	NA	TRBJ2-3	15	NA	CASSPRQSSTDTQYF	TGTGCCAGCAGCCCCAGGCAGTCGAGCACAGATACGCAGTATTTT
TRBV9	NA	TRBJ1-2	13	once	CASSVGHNYGYTF	TGTGCCAGCAGCGTTGGGCATAACTATGGCTACACCTTC
TRBV7-6	TRBD1	TRBJ2-1	14	NA	CASSSGQGNNEQFF	TGTGCCAGCAGCTCGGGACAGGGGAACAATGAGCAGTTCTTC
TRBV5-1	TRBD2	TRBJ2-2	16	NA	CASSVSSGVNTGELFF	TGCGCCAGCAGCGTATCTAGCGGGGTGAACACCGGGGAGCTGTTTTTT
TRBV5-6	TRBD1	TRBJ2-7	14	NA	CASSYRDRVREQYF	TGTGCCAGCAGTTACCGGGACAGGGTTCGCGAGCAGTACTTC
TRBV13	TRBD1	TRBJ1-2	14	once	CASSLRTGIYGYTF	TGTGCCAGCAGCTTAAGGACAGGGATATATGGCTACACCTTC
TRBV5-1	TRBD2	TRBJ2-7	14	NA	CASSGGEVMQEQYF	TGCGCCAGCAGCGGGGGGGAGGTGATGCAGGAGCAGTACTTC
TRBV2	NA	TRBJ2-7	11	few	CASSRDYEQYF	TGTGCCAGCAGCCGAGACTACGAGCAGTACTTC
TRBV9	NA	TRBJ1-2	15	NA	CASSVSVSPGYGYTF	TGTGCCAGCAGCGTATCAGTCTCACCGGGATATGGCTACACCTTC
TRBV30	TRBD1	TRBJ2-7	14	NA	CAWSAGTGINEQYF	TGTGCCTGGAGCGCGGGGACAGGAATCAACGAGCAGTACTTC
TRBV5-1	NA	TRBJ1-3	13	NA	CASWGPPGNTIYF	TGCGCCAGCTGGGGCCCCCCTGGAAACACCATATATTTT
TRBV27	NA	TRBJ1-5	12	NA	CASSSLGGPQHF	TGTGCCAGCAGTTCCCTGGGGGGGCCCCAGCATTTT
TRBV11-2	TRBD1	TRBJ1-3	17	NA	CASSFGQGEYSGNTIYF	TGTGCCAGCAGCTTCGGACAGGGGGAATACTCTGGAAACACCATATATTTT
TRBV27	NA	TRBJ1-4	15	NA	CASSLSLNTKEKLFF	TGTGCCAGCAGTTTATCGTTGAACACTAAGGAAAAACTGTTTTTT
TRBV5-4	TRBD1	TRBJ2-7	14	NA	CASSPRTGTYEQYF	TGTGCCAGCAGCCCGAGGACAGGAACCTACGAGCAGTACTTC
TRBV7-2	TRBD2	TRBJ2-2	17	once	CASSLATSGIRTGELFF	TGTGCCAGCAGCTTAGCGACTAGCGGGATACGAACCGGGGAGCTGTTTTTT